The present entry profiles one TCR beta chain with its context. This entry is derived from a study of blood T cell repertoires in COVID-19. Study-level information: Acute and convalescent COVID-19 specimens originated in the United States, Italy and Spain.

Clones were read by immunoSEQ multiplex PCR, and TCRdb kept only the in-frame ones, dropping some. The sample contains roughly 170,000 clones, 82% of which appear only once. CDR1 and CDR2 (germline): SEHNR, FQNEAQ (reference sequence). V shed 1 base, J shed 3 bases, and the junction held 4 bases outside the gene matches. The CDR3 consists of 16 residues. The sequenced sample consisted of PBMCs or T cells enriched from blood (not recorded which). The origin of this receptor is a man in his 60s who had recovered from COVID-19. The V and J genes are TRBV7-9 and TRBJ1-4; 8 nucleotides line up with TRBD1. CDR3 DNA: TGTGCCAGCAGCTTAGGACAGGGGAAGGCTAATGAAAAACTGTTTTTT. Translating gives CASSLGQGKANEKLFF.